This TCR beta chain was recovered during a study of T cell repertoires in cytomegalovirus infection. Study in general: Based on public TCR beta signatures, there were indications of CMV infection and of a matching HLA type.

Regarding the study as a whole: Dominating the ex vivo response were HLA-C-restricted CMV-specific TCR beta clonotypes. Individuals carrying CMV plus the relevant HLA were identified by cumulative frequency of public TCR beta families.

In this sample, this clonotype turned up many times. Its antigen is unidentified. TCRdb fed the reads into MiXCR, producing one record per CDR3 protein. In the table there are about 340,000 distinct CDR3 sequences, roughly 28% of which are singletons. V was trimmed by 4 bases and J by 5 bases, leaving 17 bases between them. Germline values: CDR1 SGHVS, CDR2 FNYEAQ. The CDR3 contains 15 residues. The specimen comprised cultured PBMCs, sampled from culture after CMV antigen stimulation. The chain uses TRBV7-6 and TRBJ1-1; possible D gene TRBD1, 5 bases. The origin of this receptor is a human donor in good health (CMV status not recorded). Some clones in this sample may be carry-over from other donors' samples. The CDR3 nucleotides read TGTGCCAGCAGCTACAGTCCCTCCGGGGGGACTGAAGCTTTCTTT. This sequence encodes CASSYSPSGGTEAFF.